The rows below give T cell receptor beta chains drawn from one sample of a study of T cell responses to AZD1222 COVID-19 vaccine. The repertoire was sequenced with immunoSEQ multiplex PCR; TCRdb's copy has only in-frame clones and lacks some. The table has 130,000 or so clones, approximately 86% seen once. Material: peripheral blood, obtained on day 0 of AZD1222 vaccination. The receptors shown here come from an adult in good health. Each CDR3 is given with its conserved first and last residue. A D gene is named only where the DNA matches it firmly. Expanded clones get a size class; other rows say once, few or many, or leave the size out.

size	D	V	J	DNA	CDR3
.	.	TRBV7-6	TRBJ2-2	TGTGCCAGCAGCCCCACCCCGGGACTTCACACCGGGGAGCTGTTTTTT	CASSPTPGLHTGELFF
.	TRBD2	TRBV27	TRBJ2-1	TGTGCCAGCAGGACTAGCGGGAGTAACGGTGAGCAGTTCTTC	CASRTSGSNGEQFF
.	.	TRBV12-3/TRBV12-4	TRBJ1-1	TGTGCCAGCAGTTTACGGTTGAACACTGAAGCTTTCTTT	CASSLRLNTEAFF
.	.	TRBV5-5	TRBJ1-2	TGTGCCAGCAGCTTGGAATCCCGGGGGGAGCCCTATGGCTACACCTTC	CASSLESRGEPYGYTF
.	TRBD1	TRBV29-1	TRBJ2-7	TGCAGCGTTGAAGATCAGACAGGGAACCACGAGCAGTACTTC	CSVEDQTGNHEQYF
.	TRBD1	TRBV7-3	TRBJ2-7	TGTGCCAGCAGCCAACAGGGGGCGCAGGGCGAGCAGTACTTC	CASSQQGAQGEQYF
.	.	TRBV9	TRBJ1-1	TGTGCCAGCAGCCCCCGTTCGGGGGATGCTGAAGCTTTCTTT	CASSPRSGDAEAFF
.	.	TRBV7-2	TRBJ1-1	TGTGCCAGCAGCTCGGATGGGAACACTGAAGCTTTCTTT	CASSSDGNTEAFF
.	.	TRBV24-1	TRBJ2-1	TGTGCCACCAGTGTTGGACATACCTACAATGAGCAGTTCTTC	CATSVGHTYNEQFF
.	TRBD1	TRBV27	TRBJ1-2	TGTGCCAGCAGTTTAAGTCCCGGACAGGGGTGGGGCTATGGCTACACCTTC	CASSLSPGQGWGYGYTF
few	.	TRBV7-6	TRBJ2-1	TGTGCCAGCAGCTCCGGGAGTCATAGGGGGTACAATGAGCAGTTCTTC	CASSSGSHRGYNEQFF
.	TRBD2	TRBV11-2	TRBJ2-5	TGTGCCAGCAGTTCCTCGGGGGGGAGACAGACCCAGTACTTC	CASSSSGGRQTQYF
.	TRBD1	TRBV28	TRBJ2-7	TGTGCCAGCAGCTACTCTGGACAGGACCTCTACGAGCAGTACTTC	CASSYSGQDLYEQYF
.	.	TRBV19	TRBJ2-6	TGTGCCAGTAGTATAGGTCCGGGGCTCAGCTCTGGGGCCAACGTCCTGACTTTC	CASSIGPGLSSGANVLTF
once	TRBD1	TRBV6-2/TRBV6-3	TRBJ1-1	TGTGCCAGCAGTTACTCCGGGACAGGGGAAACTGAAGCTTTCTTT	CASSYSGTGETEAFF
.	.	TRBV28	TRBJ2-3	TGTGCCAGCAGCGGCCGGGGCCAAGATACGCAGTATTTT	CASSGRGQDTQYF
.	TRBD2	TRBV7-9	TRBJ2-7	TGTGCCAGCAGCTTAGGCGGGGGGGCCTACGAGCAGTACTTC	CASSLGGGAYEQYF
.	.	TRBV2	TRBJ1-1	TGTGCCAGCAGTGTGTTAGGGAACACTGAAGCTTTCTTT	CASSVLGNTEAFF
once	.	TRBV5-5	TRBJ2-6	TGTGCCAGCAGCTTGGCCGGGCCGTCTGGGGCCAACGTCCTGACTTTC	CASSLAGPSGANVLTF
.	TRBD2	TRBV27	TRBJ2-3	TGTGCCAGCAGTTTATGGACTAGAGGGGATACGCAGTATTTT	CASSLWTRGDTQYF
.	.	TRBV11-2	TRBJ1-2	TGTGCCAGCAGCTTAAGCCCGGGGAACTATGGCTATACCTTC	CASSLSPGNYGYTF
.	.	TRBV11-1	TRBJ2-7	TGTGCCAGCAGCTTAGAGGTGGGGTCCTACGAGCAGTACTTC	CASSLEVGSYEQYF
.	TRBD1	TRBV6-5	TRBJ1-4	TGTGCCAGCAGCCAGCAGGGGGCGGGTGAAAAACTGTTTTTT	CASSQQGAGEKLFF
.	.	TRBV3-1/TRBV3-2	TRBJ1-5	TGTGCCAGCAGCCAGGAGAATCAGCCCCAGCATTTT	CASSQENQPQHF
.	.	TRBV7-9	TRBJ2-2	TGTGCCAGCAGCCCCGTGGTCACCGGGGAGCTGTTTTTT	CASSPVVTGELFF
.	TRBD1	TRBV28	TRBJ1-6	TGTGCCAGCAGTTCGCAACCGGGACAGAATTCACCCCTCCACTTT	CASSSQPGQNSPLHF
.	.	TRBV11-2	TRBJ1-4	TGTGCCAGCAGCTTAGATCCCACAGCAACTAATGAAAAACTGTTTTTT	CASSLDPTATNEKLFF
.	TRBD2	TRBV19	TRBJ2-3	TGTGCCAGTAGGGCCGGGGGGGCCCGACTTACTGCGCAGTATTTT	CASRAGGARLTAQYF
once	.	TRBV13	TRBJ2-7	TGTGCCAGCAGCGCTGGAGGGGCAGGGGAGGCTCTCGAGCAGTACTTC	CASSAGGAGEALEQYF
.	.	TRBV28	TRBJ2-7	TGTGCCAGCAGCTTTGGCGGGGGACAGCCCTACGAGCAGTACTTC	CASSFGGGQPYEQYF
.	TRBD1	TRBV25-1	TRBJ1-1	TGTGCCAGCAGTCCCCGGACAGGTCTGGGCGACACTGAAGCTTTCTTT	CASSPRTGLGDTEAFF
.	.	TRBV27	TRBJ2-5	TGTGCCAGCAGTTTTGTCCCAATGGAGACCCAGTACTTC	CASSFVPMETQYF
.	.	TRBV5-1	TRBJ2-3	TGCGCCAGCAGCTTGGCTTCCATCCCGAGCACAGATACGCAGTATTTT	CASSLASIPSTDTQYF
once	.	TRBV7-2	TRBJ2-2	TGTGCCAGCCGACCCCGGAGGGGGGAGAACACCGGGGAGCTGTTTTTT	CASRPRRGENTGELFF
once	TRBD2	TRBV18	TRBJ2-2	TGTGCCAGCTCACCAATAAAGACCCAAACTAGCGGAAACACCGGGGAGCTGTTTTTT	CASSPIKTQTSGNTGELFF
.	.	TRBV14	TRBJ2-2	TGTGCCAGCAGCCAAGTCAGGGTCCCCGGGGAGCTGTTTTTT	CASSQVRVPGELFF
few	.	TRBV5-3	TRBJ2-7	TGTGCCAGAAGCTTCGTAGGGACCGTCTCCTACGAGCAGTACTTC	CARSFVGTVSYEQYF
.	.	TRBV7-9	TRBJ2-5	TGTGCCAGCAGCCCGCAAGAGACCCAGTACTTC	CASSPQETQYF
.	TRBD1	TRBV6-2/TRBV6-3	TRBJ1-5	TGTGCCAGCAGTTACGAAGACAGGGTTGGACAGCCCCAGCATTTT	CASSYEDRVGQPQHF
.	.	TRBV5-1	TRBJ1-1	TGCGCCAGCAGCTTGGATGTAAACACTGAAGCTTTCTTT	CASSLDVNTEAFF
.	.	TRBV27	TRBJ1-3	TGTGCCAGCAGTCGCGGACTACCTGGAAACACCATATATTTT	CASSRGLPGNTIYF
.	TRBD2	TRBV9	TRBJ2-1	TGTGCCAGCAGCGTTGGAGCGGGGGCCTACAATGAGCAGTTCTTC	CASSVGAGAYNEQFF
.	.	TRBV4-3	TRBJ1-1	TGCGCCAGCAGCCTTACTTTGGGGTTGAACACTGAAGCTTTCTTT	CASSLTLGLNTEAFF
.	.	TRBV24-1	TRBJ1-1	TGTGCCACCAGTGCAGGCGTAGGGGGGAACACTGAAGCTTTCTTT	CATSAGVGGNTEAFF
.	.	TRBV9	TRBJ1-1	TGTGCCAGCAACTCACTAGATAGGCAGGGAGGTACTGAAGCTTTCTTT	CASNSLDRQGGTEAFF
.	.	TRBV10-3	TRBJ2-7	TGTGCCATCAGTGAGCGGACGGAGGGCGAGCAGTACTTC	CAISERTEGEQYF
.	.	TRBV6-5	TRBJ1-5	TGTGCCAGCAGTTTGGGTGCTAGCCAGCCCCAGCATTTT	CASSLGASQPQHF
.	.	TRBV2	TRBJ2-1	TGTGCCAGCAGACTACGGGATCTAGTCTCCCATGAGCAGTTCTTC	CASRLRDLVSHEQFF
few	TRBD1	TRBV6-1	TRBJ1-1	TGTGCCAGCAGTGGACCTCGGACAGGGGGAGCGATGAACACTGAAGCTTTCTTT	CASSGPRTGGAMNTEAFF